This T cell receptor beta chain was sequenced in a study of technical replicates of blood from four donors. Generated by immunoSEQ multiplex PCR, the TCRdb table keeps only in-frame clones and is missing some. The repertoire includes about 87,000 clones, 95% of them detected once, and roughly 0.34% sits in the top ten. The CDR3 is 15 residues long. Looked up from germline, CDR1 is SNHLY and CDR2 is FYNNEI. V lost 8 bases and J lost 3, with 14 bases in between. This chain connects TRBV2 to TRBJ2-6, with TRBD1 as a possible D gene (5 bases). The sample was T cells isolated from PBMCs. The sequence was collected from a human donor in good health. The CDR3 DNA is TGTGCCAGCTTTAATCCAGGGATTGGGGCCAACGTCCTGACTTTC. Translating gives CASFNPGIGANVLTF.